This T cell receptor (beta chain) was identified in a study of early T cells in non-severe SARS-CoV-2 infection. This clonotype has just a few counts. V was shortened by 4 bases and J by 3 bases, with 7 bases between the two germline ends. This CDR3 has 12 amino acids. Germline CDR1 and CDR2: SQVTM and ANQGSEA. Individual cDNA molecules carried attached unique molecular identifiers. From the 5' RACE reads, TCRdb called clonotypes with MiXCR, one entry per CDR3 protein. The sample records about 77,000 distinct CDR3 sequences, about 17% being singletons. The sequence was collected from an adult who was a healthcare worker with PCR-confirmed SARS-CoV-2 infection or an uninfected control (not recorded which). Sequenced input: whole blood. This chain uses TRBV29-1 with TRBJ1-5; D uncertain. CDR3 residues: CSVAENNQPQHF. The CDR3 DNA is TGCAGCGTTGCGGAAAACAATCAGCCCCAGCATTTT.